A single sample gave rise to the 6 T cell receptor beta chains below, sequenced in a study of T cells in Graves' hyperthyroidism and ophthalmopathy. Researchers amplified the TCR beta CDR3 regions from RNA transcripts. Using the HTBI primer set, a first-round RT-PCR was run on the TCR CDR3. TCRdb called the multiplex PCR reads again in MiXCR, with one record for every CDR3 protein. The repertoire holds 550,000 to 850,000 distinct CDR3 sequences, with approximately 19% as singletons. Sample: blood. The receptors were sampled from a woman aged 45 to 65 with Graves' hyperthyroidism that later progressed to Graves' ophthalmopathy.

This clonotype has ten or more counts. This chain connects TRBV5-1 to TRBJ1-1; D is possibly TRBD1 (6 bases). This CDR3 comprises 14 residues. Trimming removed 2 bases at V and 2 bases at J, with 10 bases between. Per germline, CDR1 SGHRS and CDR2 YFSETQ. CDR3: CASSFRRGNTEAFF. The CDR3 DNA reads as TGCGCCAGCAGCTTTCGCAGGGGAAACACTGAAGCTTTCTTT.

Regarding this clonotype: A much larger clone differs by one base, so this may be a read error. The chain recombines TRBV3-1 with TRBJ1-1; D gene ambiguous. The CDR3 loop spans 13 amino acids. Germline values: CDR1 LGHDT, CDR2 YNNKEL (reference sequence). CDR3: CVSSQETRTEAFF. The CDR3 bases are TGTGTCAGCAGCCAGGAAACGAGAACTGAAGCTTTCTTT.

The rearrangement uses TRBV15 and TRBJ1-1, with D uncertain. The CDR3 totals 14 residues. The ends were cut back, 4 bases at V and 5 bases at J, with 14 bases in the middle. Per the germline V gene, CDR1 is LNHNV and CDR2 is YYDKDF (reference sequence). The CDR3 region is CATSTTERRTEAFF. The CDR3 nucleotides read TGTGCCACCAGCACCACCGAGCGTAGGACTGAAGCTTTCTTT.

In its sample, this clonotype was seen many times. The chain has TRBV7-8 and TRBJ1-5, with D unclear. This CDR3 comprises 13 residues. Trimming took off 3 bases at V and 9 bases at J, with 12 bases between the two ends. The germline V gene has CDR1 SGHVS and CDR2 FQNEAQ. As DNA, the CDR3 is TGTGCCAGCAGCTTCGGGGATCTCCGGCCCCAGCATTTT. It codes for CASSFGDLRPQHF.

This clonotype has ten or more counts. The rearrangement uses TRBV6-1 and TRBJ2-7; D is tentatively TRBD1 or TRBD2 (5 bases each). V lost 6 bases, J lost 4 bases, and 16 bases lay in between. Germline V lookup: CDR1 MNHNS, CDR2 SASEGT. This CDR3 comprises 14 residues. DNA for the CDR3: TGTGCCAGCAGACGCAGGGAGCTGTGGTACGAGCAGTACTTC. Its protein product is CASRRRELWYEQYF.

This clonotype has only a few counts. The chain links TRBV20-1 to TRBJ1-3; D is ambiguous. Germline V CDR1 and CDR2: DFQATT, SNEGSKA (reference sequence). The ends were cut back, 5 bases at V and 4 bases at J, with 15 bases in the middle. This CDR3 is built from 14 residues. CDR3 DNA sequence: TGCAGTGCTCCTCACTCGGTTGGAGGAAACACCATATATTTT. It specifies CSAPHSVGGNTIYF.